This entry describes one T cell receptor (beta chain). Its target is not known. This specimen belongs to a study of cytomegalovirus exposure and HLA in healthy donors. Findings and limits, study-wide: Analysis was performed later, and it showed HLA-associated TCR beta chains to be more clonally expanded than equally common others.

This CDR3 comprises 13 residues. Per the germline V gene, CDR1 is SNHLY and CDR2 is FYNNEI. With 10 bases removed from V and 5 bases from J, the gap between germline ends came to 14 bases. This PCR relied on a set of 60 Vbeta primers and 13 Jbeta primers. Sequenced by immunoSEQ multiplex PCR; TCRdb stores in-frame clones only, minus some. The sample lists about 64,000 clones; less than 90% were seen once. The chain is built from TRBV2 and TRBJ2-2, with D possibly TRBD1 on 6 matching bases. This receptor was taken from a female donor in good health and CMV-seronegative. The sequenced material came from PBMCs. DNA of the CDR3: TGTGCCATCAACTACAGGGTTACCGGGGAGCTGTTTTTT. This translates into CAINYRVTGELFF.